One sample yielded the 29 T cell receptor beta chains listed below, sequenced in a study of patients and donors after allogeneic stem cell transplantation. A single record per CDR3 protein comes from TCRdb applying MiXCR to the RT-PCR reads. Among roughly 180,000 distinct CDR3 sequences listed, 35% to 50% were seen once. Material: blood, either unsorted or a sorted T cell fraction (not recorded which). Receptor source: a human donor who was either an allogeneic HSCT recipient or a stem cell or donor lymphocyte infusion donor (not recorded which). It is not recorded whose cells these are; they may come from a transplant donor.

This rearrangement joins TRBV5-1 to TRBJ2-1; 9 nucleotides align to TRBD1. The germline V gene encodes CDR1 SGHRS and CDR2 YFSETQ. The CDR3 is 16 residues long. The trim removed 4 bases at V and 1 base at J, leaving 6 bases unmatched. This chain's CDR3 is CASSRGTGMSYNEQFF. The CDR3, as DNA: TGCGCCAGCAGCCGCGGGACAGGGATGTCCTACAATGAGCAGTTCTTC.

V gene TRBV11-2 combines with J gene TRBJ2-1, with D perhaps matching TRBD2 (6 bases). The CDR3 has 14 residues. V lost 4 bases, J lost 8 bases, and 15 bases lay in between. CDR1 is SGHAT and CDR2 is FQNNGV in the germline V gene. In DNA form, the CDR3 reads TGTGCCAGCAGCTCTCCCGGGAGTGGCTATGAGCAGTTCTTC. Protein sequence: CASSSPGSGYEQFF.

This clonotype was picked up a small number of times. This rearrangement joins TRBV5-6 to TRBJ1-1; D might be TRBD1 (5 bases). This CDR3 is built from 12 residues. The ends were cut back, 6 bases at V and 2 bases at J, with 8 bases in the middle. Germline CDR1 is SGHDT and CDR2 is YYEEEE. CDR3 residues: CASKGPNTEAFF. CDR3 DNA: TGTGCCAGCAAGGGACCTAACACTGAAGCTTTCTTT.

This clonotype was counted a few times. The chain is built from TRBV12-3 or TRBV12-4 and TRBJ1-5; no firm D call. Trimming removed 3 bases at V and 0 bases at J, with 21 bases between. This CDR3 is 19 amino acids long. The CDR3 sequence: CASSLSPDRISYSNQPQHF. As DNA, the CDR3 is TGTGCCAGCAGTTTGTCCCCAGACCGGATCTCCTATAGCAATCAGCCCCAGCATTTT.

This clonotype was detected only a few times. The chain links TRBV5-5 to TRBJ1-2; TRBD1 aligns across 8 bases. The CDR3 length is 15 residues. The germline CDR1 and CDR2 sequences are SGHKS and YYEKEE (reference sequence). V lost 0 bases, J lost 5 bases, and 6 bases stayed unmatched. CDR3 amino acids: CASSLVQGAGYGYTF. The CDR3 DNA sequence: TGTGCCAGCAGCTTGGTGCAGGGGGCTGGTTATGGCTACACCTTC.

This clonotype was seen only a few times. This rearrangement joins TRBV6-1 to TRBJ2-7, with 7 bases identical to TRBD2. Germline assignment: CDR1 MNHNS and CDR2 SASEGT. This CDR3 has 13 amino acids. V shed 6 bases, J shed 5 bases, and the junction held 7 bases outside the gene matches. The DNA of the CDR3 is TGTGCCAGCAGAGAGACCGGGACTAACGAGCAGTACTTC. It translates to CASRETGTNEQYF.

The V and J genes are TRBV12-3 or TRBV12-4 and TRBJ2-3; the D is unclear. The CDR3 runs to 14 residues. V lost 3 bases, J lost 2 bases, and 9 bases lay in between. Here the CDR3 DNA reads TGTGCCAGCAGTTTCGCGGACGACACAGATACGCAGTATTTT. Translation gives CASSFADDTDTQYF.

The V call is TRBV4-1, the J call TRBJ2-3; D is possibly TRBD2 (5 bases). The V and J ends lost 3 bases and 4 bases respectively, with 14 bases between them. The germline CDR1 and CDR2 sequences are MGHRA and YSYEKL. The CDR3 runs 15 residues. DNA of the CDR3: TGCGCCAGCAGCCACAACCGAGGAGCGGCAGATACGCAGTATTTT. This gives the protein CASSHNRGAADTQYF.

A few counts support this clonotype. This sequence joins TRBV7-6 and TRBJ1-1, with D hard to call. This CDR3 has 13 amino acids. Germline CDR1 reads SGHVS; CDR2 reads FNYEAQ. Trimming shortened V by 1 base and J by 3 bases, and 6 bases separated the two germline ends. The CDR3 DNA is TGTGCCAGCAGCTTAGACTCCTACACTGAAGCTTTCTTT. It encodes CASSLDSYTEAFF.

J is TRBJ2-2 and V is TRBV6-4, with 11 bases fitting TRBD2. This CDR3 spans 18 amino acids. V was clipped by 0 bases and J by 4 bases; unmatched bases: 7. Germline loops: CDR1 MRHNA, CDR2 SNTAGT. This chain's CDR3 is CASSDSSGTSGVTGELFF. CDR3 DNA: TGTGCCAGCAGTGACTCCTCCGGGACTAGCGGAGTCACCGGGGAGCTGTTTTTT.

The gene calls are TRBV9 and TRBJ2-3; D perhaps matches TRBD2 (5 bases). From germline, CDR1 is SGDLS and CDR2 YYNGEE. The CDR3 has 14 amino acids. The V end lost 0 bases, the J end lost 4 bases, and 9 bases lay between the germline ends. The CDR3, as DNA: TGTGCCAGCAGCGTAGCTAGCCGTGCAGATACGCAGTATTTT. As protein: CASSVASRADTQYF.

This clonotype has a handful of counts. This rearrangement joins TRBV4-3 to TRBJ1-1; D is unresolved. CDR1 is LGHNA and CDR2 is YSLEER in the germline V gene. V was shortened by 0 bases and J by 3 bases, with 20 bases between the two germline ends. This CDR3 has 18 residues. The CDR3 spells CASSQESEFRTYHTEAFF. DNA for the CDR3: TGCGCCAGCAGCCAAGAAAGCGAATTCCGGACTTATCACACTGAAGCTTTCTTT.

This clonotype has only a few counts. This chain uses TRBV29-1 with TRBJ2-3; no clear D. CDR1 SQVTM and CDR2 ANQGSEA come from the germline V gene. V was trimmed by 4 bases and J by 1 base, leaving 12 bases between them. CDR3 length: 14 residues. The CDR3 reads CSVAPAVGTDTQYF. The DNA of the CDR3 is TGCAGCGTTGCCCCCGCGGTAGGCACAGATACGCAGTATTTT.

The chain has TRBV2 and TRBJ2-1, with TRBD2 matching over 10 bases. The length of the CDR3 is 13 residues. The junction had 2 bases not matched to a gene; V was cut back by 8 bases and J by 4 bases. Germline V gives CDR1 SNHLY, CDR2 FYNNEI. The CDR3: CASDSGRYNEQFF. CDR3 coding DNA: TGTGCCAGCGATAGCGGGAGGTACAATGAGCAGTTCTTC.

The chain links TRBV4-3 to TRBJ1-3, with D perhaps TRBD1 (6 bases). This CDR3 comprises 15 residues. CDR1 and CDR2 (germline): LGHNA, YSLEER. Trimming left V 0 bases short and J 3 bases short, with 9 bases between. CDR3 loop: CASSQERGVGNTIYF. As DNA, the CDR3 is TGCGCCAGCAGCCAAGAGAGGGGGGTTGGAAACACCATATATTTT.

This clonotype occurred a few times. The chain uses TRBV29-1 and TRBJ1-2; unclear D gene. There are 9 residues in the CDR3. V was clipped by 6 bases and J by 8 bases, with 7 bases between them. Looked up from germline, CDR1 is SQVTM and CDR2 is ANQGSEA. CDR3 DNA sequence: TGCAGCGTAGGTGGAGGCTACACCTTC. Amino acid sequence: CSVGGGYTF.

In DNA form, the CDR3 reads TGTGCCAGCAGCCAGGGACAGGGTAGGGATGAGCAGTTCTTC. Translation gives CASSQGQGRDEQFF. This chain uses TRBV7-3 with TRBJ2-1, with 9 bases matching TRBD1. The junction had 7 bases not matched to a gene; V was cut back by 5 bases and J by 8 bases. The CDR3 consists of 14 residues. Germline V gene data show CDR1 as SGHTA and CDR2 as FQGTGA.

Written as DNA, the CDR3 is TGTGCCAGCAGCCGCGGGATCGTGGATCAGCCCCAGCATTTT. Protein sequence: CASSRGIVDQPQHF. The rearrangement links TRBV6-5 to TRBJ1-5, with D unresolved. From germline, CDR1 is MNHEY and CDR2 SVGAGI. Trimming removed 6 bases from V and 5 bases from J, with 14 bases in between. The CDR3 sequence is 14 residues long.

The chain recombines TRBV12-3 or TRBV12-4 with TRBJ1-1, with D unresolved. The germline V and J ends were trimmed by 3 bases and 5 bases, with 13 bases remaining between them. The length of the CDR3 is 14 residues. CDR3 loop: CASSFVGLGTEAFF. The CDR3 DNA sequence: TGTGCCAGCAGTTTTGTGGGGTTGGGTACTGAAGCTTTCTTT.

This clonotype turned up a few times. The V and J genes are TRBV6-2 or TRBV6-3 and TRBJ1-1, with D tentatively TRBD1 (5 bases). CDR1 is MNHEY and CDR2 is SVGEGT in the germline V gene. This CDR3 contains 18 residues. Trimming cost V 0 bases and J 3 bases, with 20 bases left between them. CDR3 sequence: CASSYSIRAEVHDTEAFF. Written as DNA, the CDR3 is TGTGCCAGCAGTTACTCGATCAGGGCGGAGGTCCACGACACTGAAGCTTTCTTT.

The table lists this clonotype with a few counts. The CDR3 coding sequence is TGCGCCAGCAGCCAAGTAACAAAAGGACCGCCGCAGAAGGGCTACACCTTC. Translation gives CASSQVTKGPPQKGYTF. The genes are TRBV4-3 and TRBJ1-2; the D is unclear. This CDR3 comprises 17 residues. V was trimmed by 1 base and J by 8 bases, leaving 23 bases between them. Germline values: CDR1 LGHNA, CDR2 YSLEER.

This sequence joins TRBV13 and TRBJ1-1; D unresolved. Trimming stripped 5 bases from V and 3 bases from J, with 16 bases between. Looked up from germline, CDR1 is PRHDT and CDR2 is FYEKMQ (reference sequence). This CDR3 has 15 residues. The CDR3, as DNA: TGTGCCAGCAGCCCCCGAGGCCTCGGGGACACTGAAGCTTTCTTT. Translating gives CASSPRGLGDTEAFF.

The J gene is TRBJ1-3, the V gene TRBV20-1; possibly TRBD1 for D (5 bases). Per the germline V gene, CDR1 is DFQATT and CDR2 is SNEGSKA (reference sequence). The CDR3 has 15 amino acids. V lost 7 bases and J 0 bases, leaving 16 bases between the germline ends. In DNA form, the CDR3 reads TGCAGTGTTCGGGGCGGGACTTCCTCTGGAAACACCATATATTTT. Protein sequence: CSVRGGTSSGNTIYF.

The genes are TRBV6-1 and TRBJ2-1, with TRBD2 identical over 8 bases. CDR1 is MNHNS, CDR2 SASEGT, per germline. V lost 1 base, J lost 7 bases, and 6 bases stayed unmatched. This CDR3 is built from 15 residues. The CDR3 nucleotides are TGTGCCAGCAGTGAAGTAGCGGGGAGGGGGAATGAGCAGTTCTTC. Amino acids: CASSEVAGRGNEQFF.

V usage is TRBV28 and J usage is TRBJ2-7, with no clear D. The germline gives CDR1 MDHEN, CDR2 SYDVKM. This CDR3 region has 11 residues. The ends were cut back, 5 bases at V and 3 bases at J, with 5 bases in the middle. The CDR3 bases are TGTGCCAGCAGTACCTTCTACGAGCAGTACTTC. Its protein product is CASSTFYEQYF.

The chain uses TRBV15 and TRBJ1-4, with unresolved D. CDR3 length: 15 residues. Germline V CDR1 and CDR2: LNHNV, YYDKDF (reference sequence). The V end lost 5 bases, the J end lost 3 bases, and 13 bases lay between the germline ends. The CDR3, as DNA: TGTGCCACCAGCGACCGAATAAGGGCTAATGAAAAACTGTTTTTT. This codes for CATSDRIRANEKLFF.

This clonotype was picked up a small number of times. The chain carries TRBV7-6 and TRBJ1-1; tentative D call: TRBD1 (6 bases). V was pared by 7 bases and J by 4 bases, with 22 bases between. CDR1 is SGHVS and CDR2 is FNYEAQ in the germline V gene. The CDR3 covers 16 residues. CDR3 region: CASNRWFWGLGTEAFF. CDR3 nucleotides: TGTGCCAGCAACCGATGGTTCTGGGGGCTAGGCACTGAAGCTTTCTTT.

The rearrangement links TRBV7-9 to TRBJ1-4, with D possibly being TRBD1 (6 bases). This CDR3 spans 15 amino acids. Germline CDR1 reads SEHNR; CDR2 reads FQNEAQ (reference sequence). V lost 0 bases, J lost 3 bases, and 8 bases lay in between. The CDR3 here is CASSLAGGANEKLFF. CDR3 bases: TGTGCCAGCAGCTTAGCAGGGGGAGCTAATGAAAAACTGTTTTTT.

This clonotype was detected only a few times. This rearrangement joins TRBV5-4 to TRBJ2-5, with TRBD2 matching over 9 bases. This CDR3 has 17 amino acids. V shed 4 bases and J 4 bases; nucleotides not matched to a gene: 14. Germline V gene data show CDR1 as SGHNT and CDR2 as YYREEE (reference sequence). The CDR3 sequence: CASSPAGLAGYGETQYF. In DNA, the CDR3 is TGTGCCAGCAGCCCCGCCGGGCTAGCGGGATACGGAGAGACCCAGTACTTC.